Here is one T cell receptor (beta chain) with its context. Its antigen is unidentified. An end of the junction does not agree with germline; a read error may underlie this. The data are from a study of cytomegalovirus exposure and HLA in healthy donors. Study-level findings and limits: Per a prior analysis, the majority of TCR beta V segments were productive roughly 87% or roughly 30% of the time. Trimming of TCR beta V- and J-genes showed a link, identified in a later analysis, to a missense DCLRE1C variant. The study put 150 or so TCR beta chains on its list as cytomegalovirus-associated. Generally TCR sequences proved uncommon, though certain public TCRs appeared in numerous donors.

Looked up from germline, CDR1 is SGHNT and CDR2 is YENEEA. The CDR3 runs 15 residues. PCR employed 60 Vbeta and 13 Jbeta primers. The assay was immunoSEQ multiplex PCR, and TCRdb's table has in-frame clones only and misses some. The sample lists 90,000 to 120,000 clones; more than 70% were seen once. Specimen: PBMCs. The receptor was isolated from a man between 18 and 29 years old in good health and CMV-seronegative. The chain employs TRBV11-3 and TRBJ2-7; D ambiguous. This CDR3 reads CASSLGFGQTYEQYF. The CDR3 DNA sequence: TGTGCCAGCAGTTTAGGGTTTGGGCAGACCTACGAGCAGTACTTC.